This passage covers 25 T cell receptor beta chains from one sample sequenced in a study of regulatory T cells in long-lasting Graves disease. Time point noted: newly diagnosed GD, antithyroid drugs for less than 3 months. Making the TCR library involved RNA that had been extracted from PBMCs. Investigators prepared the TCR beta libraries by applying iRepertoire HTBI primers and Arm-PCR of CDR3 regions. TCRdb independently ran MiXCR on the multiplex PCR reads; one entry per CDR3 protein. The sample records hundreds of thousands of distinct CDR3 sequences, 15% to 20% being singletons. The sample also formed part of further work on T cells in Graves' hyperthyroidism and ophthalmopathy.

Sample: peripheral blood mononuclear cells (PBMCs), taken at new diagnosis, from a patient treated with antithyroid drugs. The receptors were sampled from a man aged 35 to 55 with Graves disease.

The table lists this clonotype with a few counts. The V call is TRBV7-2, the J call TRBJ1-4; no clear D. The germline V gene encodes CDR1 SGHTA and CDR2 FQGNSA. The CDR3 runs to 12 residues. V lost 3 bases, J lost 7 bases, and 6 bases lay in between. The CDR3 DNA reads TGTGCCAGCAGCTTTGCAACTGAAAAACTGTTTTTT. This gives the protein CASSFATEKLFF.

This clonotype was seen many times. CDR3 amino acids: CASSPNPGRSPLHF. The CDR3, as DNA: TGTGCCAGCTCACCCAACCCAGGTCGCTCACCCCTCCACTTT. The chain is built from TRBV18 and TRBJ1-6, with D hard to call. The CDR3 totals 14 residues. V was cut by 3 bases and J by 10 bases, with 13 bases left in between. Germline V gene lookup returns CDR1 KGHSH and CDR2 LQKENI. Variable domain in full (rest from reference TRBV18 and TRBJ1-6): NAGVMQNPRHLVRRRGQEARLRCSPMKGHSHVYWYRQLPEEGLKFMVYLQKENIIDESGMPKERFSAEFPKEGPSILRIQQVVRGDSAAYFCASSPNPGRSPLHFGNGTRLTVT.

This clonotype was seen once. The chain recombines TRBV27 with TRBJ2-7, with TRBD2 matching 9 bases. Germline lookup yields CDR1 MNHEY and CDR2 SMNVEV (reference sequence). The V gene end was trimmed by 6 bases and the J gene end by 0 bases; junction bases not matched to a gene: 3. The CDR3 sequence is 14 residues long. The CDR3 DNA follows: TGTGCCAGCAGGCTAGCGGGGCGCTCCTACGAGCAGTACTTC. Its protein is CASRLAGRSYEQYF.

This chain joins TRBV7-3 and TRBJ2-6, with TRBD1 as a possible D gene (5 bases). Trimming removed 5 bases at V and 2 bases at J, with 16 bases between. CDR3 size: 17 residues. From germline, CDR1 is SGHTA and CDR2 FQGTGA. The CDR3 DNA is TGTGCCAGCAGCCAAGCGCAGGGCCCGGCTGGGGCCAACGTCCTGACTTTC. Amino acids: CASSQAQGPAGANVLTF.

This clonotype has just a few counts. The chain carries TRBV4-2 and TRBJ2-2; D unclear. The CDR3 contains 13 residues. CDR1 is LGHNA and CDR2 is YNFKEQ in the germline V gene. Deletions cut 1 base from V and 3 bases from J, with 3 bases between. The CDR3 sequence: CASSQAYTGELFF. The CDR3 DNA sequence: TGTGCCAGCAGCCAAGCGTACACCGGGGAGCTGTTTTTT.

Many counts were recorded for this clonotype. The chain carries TRBV20-1 and TRBJ2-7; a weak D match, TRBD1 (6 bases). The germline V gene encodes CDR1 DFQATT and CDR2 SNEGSKA (reference sequence). The CDR3 covers 13 residues. V lost 1 base and J 6 bases, leaving 13 bases between the germline ends. CDR3 bases: TGCAGTGCTAGAGGAGGACAGTTCGGCGAGCAGTACTTC. As protein: CSARGGQFGEQYF.

This clonotype was counted a few times. The chain links TRBV5-1 to TRBJ2-7; D gene ambiguous. V shed 2 bases and J shed 6 bases, with 18 bases lying between them. The germline V gene has CDR1 SGHRS and CDR2 YFSETQ. This CDR3 has 15 residues. CDR3 sequence (DNA): TGCGCCAGCAGCTTTATCCCCACCACGGGCACCGAGCAGTACTTC. Its protein product is CASSFIPTTGTEQYF.

This clonotype was observed many times. The genes are TRBV27 and TRBJ2-7, with D perhaps TRBD1 (6 bases). Between the trimmed V and J ends, which lost 6 bases and 0 bases, there was a span of 12 bases. CDR1 is MNHEY, CDR2 SMNVEV, per germline (reference sequence). The CDR3 is 14 amino acids. The CDR3 nucleotides read TGTGCCAGCAGCGGCCGGGACACCTCCTACGAGCAGTACTTC. The encoded protein is CASSGRDTSYEQYF.

The sample holds many counts of this clonotype. The rearrangement joins TRBV3-1 to TRBJ2-3; weak D call: TRBD2 (6 bases). CDR1 is LGHDT and CDR2 is YNNKEL in the germline V gene (reference sequence). The CDR3 loop spans 15 amino acids. V shed 2 bases and J shed 8 bases, with 17 bases lying between them. CDR3 in DNA: TGTGCCAGCAGCCAACGACCCCCGGGGGACCTTACGCAGTATTTT. It encodes CASSQRPPGDLTQYF.

This clonotype was seen repeatedly, ten times or more. The genes are TRBV2 and TRBJ2-3, with D uncertain. V was trimmed by 6 bases and J by 4 bases, leaving 11 bases between them. The CDR3 totals 13 residues. CDR1 SNHLY and CDR2 FYNNEI come from the germline V gene. The CDR3 here is CASRVLGADTQYF. As DNA, the CDR3 is TGTGCCAGCAGAGTACTGGGTGCAGATACGCAGTATTTT.

This clonotype was counted a few times. This sequence joins TRBV4-1 and TRBJ1-5; weak D call: TRBD1 (5 bases). Germline-derived CDR1 and CDR2 are MGHRA and YSYEKL. The V gene lost 9 bases and the J gene lost 0 bases, with 18 bases spanning the gap. The CDR3 is 16 residues long. The CDR3 DNA reads TGCGCCAGTTCATCCCAGGGATATTCTAGCAATCAGCCCCAGCATTTT. Protein sequence: CASSSQGYSSNQPQHF.

This clonotype has at least ten counts. Germline is not matched at one junction end, which may reflect a read error. CDR3 DNA: TGTGCCTGGAGTTCAGGGAAGGGCCCCGCAGATCCGCAGTATTTT. Amino acids: CAWSSGKGPADPQYF. The chain links TRBV30 to TRBJ2-3; a weak D match, TRBD1 (5 bases). Germline V gene data show CDR1 as GTSNPN and CDR2 as SVGIG (reference sequence). The CDR3 has 15 residues.

This rearrangement joins TRBV24-1 to TRBJ2-7, with 12 bases matching TRBD2. The CDR3 loop spans 14 amino acids. J gave up 4 bases and V 3 bases, and 0 bases lay outside the gene matches. Germline V lookup: CDR1 KGHDR, CDR2 SFDVKD. The CDR3 nucleotides are TGTGCCACCAGTGATACTAGCGGGGGGTACGAGCAGTACTTC. It codes for CATSDTSGGYEQYF.

This clonotype was detected many times. V and J are TRBV6-1 and TRBJ2-3, with D perhaps given as TRBD1 or TRBD2 (6 bases each). CDR3 length equals 14 residues. Germline values: CDR1 MNHNS, CDR2 SASEGT. The germline V and J ends were trimmed by 4 bases and 2 bases, with 10 bases remaining between them. CDR3 sequence (DNA): TGTGCCAGCAGTGCGGGGGCGGACACAGATACGCAGTATTTT. As protein: CASSAGADTDTQYF.

This clonotype was seen repeatedly, ten times or more. This chain links TRBV5-1 with TRBJ1-5; D is possibly TRBD1 (5 bases). The CDR3 loop spans 15 amino acids. The germline CDR1 and CDR2 sequences are SGHRS and YFSETQ. V lost 0 bases to trimming and J lost 8 bases, with 15 bases between them. CDR3 DNA sequence: TGCGCCAGCAGCTTGGGAGACTGGGGGATTGAGCCCCAGCATTTT. As protein: CASSLGDWGIEPQHF.

This clonotype was seen ten or more times. The chain links TRBV20-1 to TRBJ1-1; 8 positions match TRBD1. Germline CDR1 DFQATT, CDR2 SNEGSKA (reference sequence). The CDR3 spans 12 residues. Trimming removed 5 bases from V and 1 base from J; junction bases left unmatched: 0. The CDR3 sequence: CSAGTGNTEAFF. In DNA, the CDR3 is TGCAGTGCTGGGACAGGGAACACTGAAGCTTTCTTT.

At least ten counts were recorded for this clonotype. The chain uses TRBV2 and TRBJ1-1; maybe TRBD1 (6 bases). The CDR3 is 14 residues long. Deletions cut 3 bases from V and 1 base from J, with 9 bases between. Germline CDR1 reads SNHLY; CDR2 reads FYNNEI. The DNA for the CDR3 is TGTGCCAGCAGTGAGACAGGATCGAACACTGAAGCTTTCTTT. Amino acid sequence: CASSETGSNTEAFF.

The gene calls are TRBV6-1 and TRBJ2-1; TRBD1 matches at 7 bases. Germline V gives CDR1 MNHNS, CDR2 SASEGT. V was clipped by 7 bases and J by 3 bases; unmatched bases: 3. CDR3 length: 13 amino acids. The CDR3 loop is CASTRTGYNEQFF. CDR3 nucleotide sequence: TGTGCCAGCACCCGGACAGGCTACAATGAGCAGTTCTTC.

Comments on this clonotype: Given a much more abundant clone one base away, this may be a read error. The CDR3 nucleotides are TGTGCCAGCAGCTTAGTGCGGGCCTATAGCTACACCTTC. Translated: CASSLVRAYSYTF. This sequence joins TRBV7-9 and TRBJ1-2; no firm D call. Germline CDR1 is SEHNR and CDR2 is FQNEAQ (reference sequence). This CDR3 has 13 residues.

This clonotype was seen only a few times. The chain joins TRBV7-2 to TRBJ2-3; no firm D call. The CDR3 consists of 15 residues. Deletions cut 5 bases from V and 0 bases from J, with 12 bases between. Per germline, CDR1 SGHTA and CDR2 FQGNSA. CDR3 sequence (DNA): TGTGCCAGCAGCCGTGCCAGCCTTAGCACAGATACGCAGTATTTT. Residues: CASSRASLSTDTQYF.

This clonotype was observed a few times. This chain's CDR3 is CSAPSAYQETQYF. CDR3 in DNA: TGCAGTGCCCCTAGCGCGTATCAAGAGACCCAGTACTTC. The rearrangement uses TRBV20-1 and TRBJ2-5; the D gene is possibly TRBD2 (6 bases). Trimming stripped 6 bases from V and 2 bases from J, with 13 bases between. CDR1 and CDR2 (germline): DFQATT, SNEGSKA (reference sequence). The CDR3 totals 13 residues.

In its sample, this clonotype was seen many times. The gene calls are TRBV30 and TRBJ2-7; a possible D gene is TRBD1 (6 bases). The CDR3 is made up of 12 amino acids. The germline V gene encodes CDR1 GTSNPN and CDR2 SVGIG (reference sequence). V was shortened by 6 bases and J by 2 bases, with 11 bases between the two germline ends. Here the CDR3 reads CACTGKTYEQYF. Written as DNA, the CDR3 is TGTGCCTGTACAGGGAAAACCTACGAGCAGTACTTC.

This clonotype has at least ten counts. The chain has TRBV10-3 and TRBJ1-1; the D is unclear. Germline V gene sequence: CDR1 ENHRY, CDR2 SYGVKD. Trimming shortened V by 6 bases and J by 5 bases, and 10 bases separated the two germline ends. The CDR3 is 12 amino acids. The CDR3 sequence: CAISPRRTEAFF. The CDR3 DNA reads as TGTGCCATCAGCCCGAGACGTACTGAAGCTTTCTTT.

In this sample, this clonotype turned up many times. The chain has TRBV5-1 and TRBJ1-1; 7 nucleotides match TRBD1. With 3 bases clipped from V and 5 bases from J, the junction kept 7 bases outside the gene matches. Germline V gene data show CDR1 as SGHRS and CDR2 as YFSETQ. CDR3 length equals 14 residues. The DNA of the CDR3 is TGCGCCAGCAGCTGGAGGACAGGAGGGACTGAAGCTTTCTTT. Translated, it gives CASSWRTGGTEAFF.

This clonotype occurred many times. The chain is built from TRBV28 and TRBJ2-5, with a tentative D call TRBD2 (5 bases). This CDR3 spans 13 amino acids. Trimming took 2 bases from V and 5 from J, leaving 9 bases between them. Germline V gene data show CDR1 as MDHEN and CDR2 as SYDVKM. The CDR3: CASSLVSGETQYF. The CDR3 DNA is TGTGCCAGCAGTTTAGTGTCGGGGGAGACCCAGTACTTC.